The entry below describes one TCR beta chain. Its antigen remains unidentified. The data were obtained in a study of B cell selection in AIRE deficiency. General study points: Only 8.5% to 9.5% of 3,500 to 4,500 shared Treg sequences were patient-specific; 31.6% healthy-specific. Patient Tconv cells held about 30% of Treg sequences shared by healthy donors. Shared Treg sequences had shorter CDR3s, biased toward rearrangements with few non-templated insertions.

Conventional CD4 T cells were sorted as CD4+CD127+ cells. The V and J ends lost 5 bases and 6 bases respectively, with 11 bases between them. CDR1 is KGHSH and CDR2 is LQKENI in the germline V gene. The CDR3 runs to 12 residues. TCRdb's copy holds only in-frame clones and misses some; the assay was immunoSEQ multiplex PCR. This table has about 25,000 clones, about 95% appearing once. Sequencing was done on a sample of CD4+CD127+ conventional T cells sorted from PBMCs. The TCR sequence derives from a human donor in good health. The chain combines TRBV18 with TRBJ2-7, with D perhaps given as TRBD1 or TRBD2 (5 bases each). CDR3 sequence (DNA): TGTGCCAGCTCAATCCGGGACGTCGAGCAGTACTTC. Its protein is CASSIRDVEQYF. The variable domain in full, completed from reference TRBV18 and TRBJ2-7, reads NAGVMQNPRHLVRRRGQEARLRCSPMKGHSHVYWYRQLPEEGLKFMVYLQKENIIDESGMPKERFSAEFPKEGPSILRIQQVVRGDSAAYFCASSIRDVEQYFGPGTRLTVT.